The 15 T cell receptor beta chains in this list originate from one sample, sequenced in a study of regulatory T cells in long-lasting Graves disease. Documented time point: newly diagnosed GD, antithyroid drugs for less than 3 months. From PBMCs, RNA was extracted and then used to make the TCR library. To make TCR beta libraries, researchers used iRepertoire HTBI primers and Arm-PCR of CDR3 regions. Each CDR3 protein is one row after TCRdb ran MiXCR on the multiplex PCR reads. The profile covers 400,000 to 500,000 distinct CDR3 sequences, with 13% to 15% appearing a single time and approximately 15% taken by the ten largest. A further study also used this sample, focusing on T cells in Graves' hyperthyroidism and ophthalmopathy.

Specimen: peripheral blood mononuclear cells (PBMCs), collected at new diagnosis, from a patient treated with antithyroid drugs. These receptor sequences come from a woman between 45 and 65 years old with Graves disease.

The V and J genes are TRBV7-2 and TRBJ1-5, with D unclear. Looked up from germline, CDR1 is SGHTA and CDR2 is FQGNSA. This CDR3 comprises 12 residues. The V end was cut by 5 bases, the J end by 10 bases, with 12 bases between. The CDR3 protein is CASSQESVPQHF. DNA for the CDR3: TGTGCCAGCAGCCAAGAGTCCGTTCCCCAGCATTTT.

This clonotype was counted only a few times. The rearrangement joins TRBV28 to TRBJ1-6, with D possibly being TRBD1 (6 bases). Trimming removed 5 bases at V and 6 bases at J, with 14 bases between. CDR3 length: 15 residues. Germline CDR1 and CDR2: MDHEN and SYDVKM. CDR3 residues: CASSTAGTLNSPLHF. The CDR3 bases are TGTGCCAGCAGTACCGCCGGGACACTTAATTCACCCCTCCACTTT. Full variable domain (missing parts from reference TRBV28 and TRBJ1-6): DVKVTQSSRYLVKRTGEKVFLECVQDMDHENMFWYRQDPGLGLRLIYFSYDVKMKEKGDIPEGYSVSREKKERFSLILESASTNQTSMYLCASSTAGTLNSPLHFGNGTRLTVT.

The V gene is TRBV7-9, the J gene TRBJ1-6; 7 bases match TRBD1. V was clipped by 2 bases and J by 5 bases; unmatched bases: 12. Germline loops: CDR1 SEHNR, CDR2 FQNEAQ (reference sequence). CDR3 size: 18 residues. The CDR3, as DNA: TGTGCCAGCAGCTTATCGAGACAGGGAGGGTTGGATAATTCACCCCTCCACTTT. This translates into CASSLSRQGGLDNSPLHF.

This clonotype was observed many times. The chain combines TRBV12-3 or TRBV12-4 with TRBJ2-2; tentatively, D is TRBD1 (5 bases). Trimming shortened V by 3 bases and J by 6 bases, and 17 bases separated the two germline ends. The CDR3 extends over 16 amino acids. CDR3 region: CASSFRTQGSPGELFF. CDR3 sequence (DNA): TGTGCCAGCAGTTTTCGAACCCAGGGTAGCCCCGGGGAGCTGTTTTTT.

This clonotype was seen a handful of times. The V call is TRBV19, the J call TRBJ1-1, with D unclear. With 1 base removed from V and 4 bases from J, the gap between germline ends came to 13 bases. Per germline, CDR1 LNHDA and CDR2 SQIVND (reference sequence). The CDR3 has 15 amino acids. CDR3 coding DNA: TGTGCCAGTAGTATAGGAGGCAACTCGGGCACTGAAGCTTTCTTT. The encoded protein is CASSIGGNSGTEAFF.

This clonotype came up a few times. J is TRBJ2-5 and V is TRBV29-1; D gene ambiguous. The CDR3 totals 11 residues. Germline V gene data show CDR1 as SQVTM and CDR2 as ANQGSEA. Trimming removed 6 bases from V and 2 bases from J, with 7 bases in between. In DNA form, the CDR3 reads TGCAGCGTGGACCAACAAGAGACCCAGTACTTC. Residues: CSVDQQETQYF.

This clonotype was observed at least ten times. The V call is TRBV28, the J call TRBJ2-2; 12 bases map to TRBD2. The CDR3 runs to 20 residues. Germline CDR1 and CDR2: MDHEN and SYDVKM. V shed 4 bases and J 4 bases; nucleotides not matched to a gene: 16. This CDR3 is CASSWGGRATSGRPTGELFF. Here the CDR3 DNA reads TGTGCCAGCAGTTGGGGGGGACGAGCGACTAGCGGGAGACCCACCGGGGAGCTGTTTTTT.

The CDR3 nucleotides are TGTGCCAGTACCATCGGGGGGAAGAACACTGAAGCTTTCTTT. It yields the protein CASTIGGKNTEAFF. The chain links TRBV19 to TRBJ1-1; weak D call: TRBD1 (5 bases). CDR1 is LNHDA and CDR2 is SQIVND in the germline V gene (reference sequence). V was cut by 7 bases and J by 1 base, with 13 bases left in between. The CDR3 runs to 14 residues.

The chain links TRBV7-3 to TRBJ2-2, with D possibly called TRBD1 or TRBD2 (6 bases each). Trimming cost V 4 bases and J 7 bases, with 13 bases left between them. The CDR3 covers 14 residues. The V gene's germline CDR1 is SGHTA and CDR2 FQGTGA. The DNA for the CDR3 is TGTGCCAGCAGCTGGGGGGCCGAGGGCGGGGAGCTGTTTTTT. Translation: CASSWGAEGGELFF.

This clonotype was counted between two and nine times. This chain uses TRBV6-1 with TRBJ2-7; 10 nucleotides line up with TRBD2. CDR1 is MNHNS and CDR2 is SASEGT in the germline V gene. The trim removed 6 bases at V and 6 bases at J, leaving 14 bases unmatched. This CDR3 comprises 16 residues. The CDR3 DNA sequence: TGTGCCAGCAGACCAAAAGGAGCGGGAGGGCCGGGCGAGCAGTACTTC. Its translation is CASRPKGAGGPGEQYF.

In its sample, this clonotype was seen many times. The chain recombines TRBV12-3 or TRBV12-4 with TRBJ2-2; TRBD2 matches 13 bases. The CDR3 sequence is 15 residues long. The V segment lost 7 bases and the J segment 4 bases; nucleotides outside the gene matches: 3. The CDR3, as DNA: TGTGCCAGCACCACTAGCGGGAGGGCCACCGGGGAGCTGTTTTTT. This sequence encodes CASTTSGRATGELFF.

This clonotype was seen only a few times. This chain links TRBV12-5 with TRBJ2-2; D is tentatively TRBD1 or TRBD2 (6 bases each). Germline CDR1 and CDR2: LGHNT and FRNRAP. There are 16 residues in the CDR3. V lost 2 bases and J 5 bases, leaving 15 bases between the germline ends. CDR3 sequence: CASGLIGTGRTGELFF. In nucleotides, the CDR3 is TGTGCTAGTGGTTTGATTGGAACAGGGAGGACCGGGGAGCTGTTTTTT.

In its sample, this clonotype was seen a few times. The chain carries TRBV6-5 and TRBJ2-1; the match to TRBD1 covers 7 bases. The CDR3 runs to 16 residues. V lost 0 bases, J lost 4 bases, and 6 bases stayed unmatched. CDR1 MNHEY and CDR2 SVGAGI come from the germline V gene. The CDR3, as DNA: TGTGCCAGCAGTTACTCGCCAGGGGGATCGTACAATGAGCAGTTCTTC. Protein: CASSYSPGGSYNEQFF.

In its sample, this clonotype was seen a few times. At one end the junction does not follow the germline gene, possibly because of a read error. The chain links TRBV20-1 to TRBJ1-6; no clear D. Germline values: CDR1 DFQATT, CDR2 SNEGSKA (reference sequence). The length of the CDR3 is 14 residues. The CDR3 region is CSASEGHHNPPLHF. The CDR3 DNA is TGCAGTGCTAGTGAAGGGCACCATAATCCACCCCTCCACTTT.

This clonotype was found a few times. The rearrangement joins TRBV4-1 to TRBJ2-2; D might be TRBD1 (5 bases). V was clipped by 0 bases and J by 6 bases, with 8 bases between them. The CDR3 consists of 14 residues. Germline assignment: CDR1 MGHRA and CDR2 YSYEKL. The DNA of the CDR3 is TGCGCCAGCAGCCAAGAAAAGGGGCCCGGGGAGCTGTTTTTT. Residues: CASSQEKGPGELFF.